This T cell receptor (beta chain) emerged from a study of monozygotic twins with inflammatory bowel disease. The V gene's germline CDR1 is ENHRY and CDR2 SYGVKD. This CDR3 has 12 residues. From its re-call of the 5' RACE reads, TCRdb lists each CDR3 protein once, without DNA. This listing includes 150,000 to 200,000 distinct CDR3 sequences. The chain links TRBV10-3 to TRBJ1-2. Sequencing was performed on blood. The TCR originated in a human donor with ulcerative colitis or Crohn's disease, or a healthy co-twin of an affected twin (not recorded which). CDR3 residues: CASHRHGDGYTF.